This TCR beta chain was captured by sequencing in a study of neurological immune-mediated disorders. TCRdb recomputed calls from the 5' RACE reads with MiXCR, one row per CDR3 protein. Among about 41,000 distinct CDR3 sequences, roughly 12% were seen once, and the ten largest hold roughly 1.3%. The CDR3 contains 17 residues. V lost 5 bases, J lost 1 base, and 4 bases stayed unmatched. The germline gives CDR1 SEHNR, CDR2 FQNEAQ (reference sequence). This clonotype appeared many times. The chain recombines TRBV7-9 with TRBJ2-3; 15 bases are a match to TRBD2. The receptor was derived from a female donor in good health. Material for sequencing was PBMCs. The CDR3 reads CASSRGLAGGRTDTQYF. The CDR3 DNA reads as TGTGCCAGCAGCAGGGGACTAGCGGGAGGACGCACAGATACGCAGTATTTT. Filled out from reference TRBV7-9 and TRBJ2-3, the complete variable domain reads DTGVSQNPRHKITKRGQNVTFRCDPISEHNRLYWYRQTLGQGPEFLTYFQNEAQLEKSRLLSDRFSAERPKGSFSTLEIQRTEQGDSAMYLCASSRGLAGGRTDTQYFGPGTRLTVL.